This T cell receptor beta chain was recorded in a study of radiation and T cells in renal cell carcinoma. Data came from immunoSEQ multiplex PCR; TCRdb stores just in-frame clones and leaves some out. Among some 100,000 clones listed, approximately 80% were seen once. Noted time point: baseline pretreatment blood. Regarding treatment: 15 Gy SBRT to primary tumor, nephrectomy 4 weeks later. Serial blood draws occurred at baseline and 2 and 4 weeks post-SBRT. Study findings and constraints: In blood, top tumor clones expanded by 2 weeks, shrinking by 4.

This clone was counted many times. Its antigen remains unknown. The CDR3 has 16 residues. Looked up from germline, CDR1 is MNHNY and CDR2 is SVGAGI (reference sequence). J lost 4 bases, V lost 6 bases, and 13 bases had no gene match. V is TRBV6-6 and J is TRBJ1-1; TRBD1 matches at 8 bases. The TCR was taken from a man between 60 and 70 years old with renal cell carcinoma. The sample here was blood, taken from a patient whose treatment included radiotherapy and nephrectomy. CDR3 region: CASSPRQEGTGTEAFF. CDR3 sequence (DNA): TGTGCCAGCAGCCCTAGACAGGAGGGGACAGGCACTGAAGCTTTCTTT.